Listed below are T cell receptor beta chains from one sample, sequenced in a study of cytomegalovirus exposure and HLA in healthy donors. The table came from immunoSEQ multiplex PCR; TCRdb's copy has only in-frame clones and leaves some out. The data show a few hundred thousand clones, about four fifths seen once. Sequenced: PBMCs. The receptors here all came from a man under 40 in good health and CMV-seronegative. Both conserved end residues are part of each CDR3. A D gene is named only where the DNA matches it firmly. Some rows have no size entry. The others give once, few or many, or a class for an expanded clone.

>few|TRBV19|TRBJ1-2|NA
CASSIDRAYGYTF
TGTGCCAGTAGTATAGACAGGGCCTATGGCTACACCTTC
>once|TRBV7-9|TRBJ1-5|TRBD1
CASSLATGVNQPQHF
TGTGCCAGCAGCTTAGCGACAGGGGTGAATCAGCCCCAGCATTTT
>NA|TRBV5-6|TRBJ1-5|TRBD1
CASSLGRGLSSQPQHF
TGTGCCAGCAGCCTGGGAAGGGGGCTGTCAAGTCAGCCCCAGCATTTT
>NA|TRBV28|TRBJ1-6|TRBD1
CASSFETGDSPLHF
TGTGCCAGCAGTTTCGAGACAGGGGATTCACCCCTCCACTTT
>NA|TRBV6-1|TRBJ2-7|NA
CASRPEGTIPYEQYF
TGTGCCAGCAGGCCCGAGGGTACCATCCCCTACGAGCAGTACTTC
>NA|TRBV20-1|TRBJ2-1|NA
CSARADNEQFF
TGCAGTGCTAGAGCCGACAATGAGCAGTTCTTC
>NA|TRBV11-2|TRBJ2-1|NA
CASSLHQAGNNEQFF
TGTGCCAGCAGCTTACATCAGGCGGGGAACAATGAGCAGTTCTTC
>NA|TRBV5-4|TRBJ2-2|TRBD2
CASSTGLAGTGELFF
TGTGCCAGCAGCACCGGACTAGCGGGGACCGGGGAGCTGTTTTTT
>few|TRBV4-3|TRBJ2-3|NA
CASSREARMTDTQYF
TGCGCCAGCAGCCGGGAGGCCCGGATGACAGATACGCAGTATTTT
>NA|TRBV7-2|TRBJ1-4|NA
CASSARFQATNEKLFF
TGTGCCAGCAGCGCAAGATTCCAGGCAACTAATGAAAAACTGTTTTTT
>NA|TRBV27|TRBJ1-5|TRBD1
CASSPLTGILSNQPQHF
TGTGCCAGCAGTCCATTGACAGGGATCCTAAGCAATCAGCCCCAGCATTTT
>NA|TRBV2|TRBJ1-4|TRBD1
CASRVNRDREEKLFF
TGTGCCAGCAGGGTGAACCGGGACAGGGAGGAAAAACTGTTTTTT
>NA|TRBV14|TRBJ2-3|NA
CASSPGTDTQYF
TGTGCCAGCAGTCCGGGCACAGATACGCAGTATTTT
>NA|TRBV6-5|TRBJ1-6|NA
CASSYSGGNSSPLHF
TGTGCCAGCAGTTACTCAGGCGGCAATAGTTCACCCCTCCACTTT
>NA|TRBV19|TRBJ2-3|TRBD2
CASRNEAGAGDTQYF
TGTGCCAGTAGAAACGAAGCGGGGGCGGGGGATACGCAGTATTTT
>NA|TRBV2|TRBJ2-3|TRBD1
CARARDSEYTDTQYF
TGCGCCAGGGCCCGGGACAGCGAATACACAGATACGCAGTATTTT
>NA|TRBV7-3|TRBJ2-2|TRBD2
CASSFLSPGLAGDTGELFF
TGTGCCAGCAGCTTCCTATCTCCGGGACTAGCGGGGGACACCGGGGAGCTGTTTTTT
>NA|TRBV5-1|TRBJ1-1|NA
CASSTGMNTEAFF
TGCGCCAGCAGCACGGGGATGAACACTGAAGCTTTCTTT
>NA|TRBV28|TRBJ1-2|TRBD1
CASTKQGNYGYTF
TGTGCCAGCACAAAACAGGGGAACTATGGCTACACCTTC
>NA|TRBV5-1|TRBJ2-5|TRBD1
CASSSPGQQETQYF
TGCGCCAGCAGCTCGCCGGGACAGCAAGAGACCCAGTACTTC
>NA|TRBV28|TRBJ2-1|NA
CASIRGARNEQFF
TGTGCCAGCATCCGGGGGGCACGGAATGAGCAGTTCTTC
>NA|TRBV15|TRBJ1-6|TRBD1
CATSRDLETGGFYNSPLHF
TGTGCCACCAGCAGAGATCTTGAGACAGGGGGCTTCTATAATTCACCCCTCCACTTT
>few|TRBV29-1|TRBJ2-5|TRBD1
CSVVLRQGLFVRETQYF
TGCAGCGTTGTACTGAGACAGGGGTTGTTCGTTCGAGAGACCCAGTACTTC
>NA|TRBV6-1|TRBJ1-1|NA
CASSEYGVGLMNTEAFF
TGTGCCAGCAGTGAATATGGGGTGGGACTGATGAACACTGAAGCTTTCTTT
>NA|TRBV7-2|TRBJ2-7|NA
CASSPIHSSYEQYF
TGTGCCAGCAGCCCCATTCACAGCTCCTACGAGCAGTACTTC
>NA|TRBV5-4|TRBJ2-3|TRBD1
CASSFPRGKADTQYF
TGTGCCAGCAGCTTCCCCAGGGGGAAGGCAGATACGCAGTATTTT
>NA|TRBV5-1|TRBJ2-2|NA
CASSAPGHSRTGELFF
TGCGCCAGCAGCGCGCCGGGACACTCACGCACCGGGGAGCTGTTTTTT
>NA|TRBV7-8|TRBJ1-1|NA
CASSQGRIEAFF
TGTGCCAGCAGCCAGGGAAGGATTGAAGCTTTCTTT
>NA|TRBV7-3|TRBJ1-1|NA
CASSSQTNTEAFF
TGTGCCAGCAGCTCACAGACGAACACTGAAGCTTTCTTT
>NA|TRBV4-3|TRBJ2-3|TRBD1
CASSQGGQGSADTQYF
TGCGCCAGCAGCCAAGGGGGACAGGGGAGCGCAGATACGCAGTATTTT
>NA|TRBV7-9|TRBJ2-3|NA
CASSPTASTDTQYF
TGTGCCAGCAGCCCAACAGCCAGCACAGATACGCAGTATTTT
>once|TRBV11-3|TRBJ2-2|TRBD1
CASSKRTGSPGELFF
TGTGCCAGCAGCAAAAGGACAGGGTCCCCCGGGGAGCTGTTTTTT
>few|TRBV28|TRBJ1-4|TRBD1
CASSLRQGANEKLFF
TGTGCCAGCAGTTTGAGGCAGGGGGCTAATGAAAAACTGTTTTTT
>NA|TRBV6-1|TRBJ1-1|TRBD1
CATNRGGVVTEAFF
TGTGCCACAAACAGGGGTGGTGTTGTGACTGAAGCTTTCTTT
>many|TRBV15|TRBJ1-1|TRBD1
CATSRGQGAEAFF
TGTGCCACCAGCAGAGGACAGGGGGCTGAAGCTTTCTTT
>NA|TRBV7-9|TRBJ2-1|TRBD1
CASSLARGPYNEQFF
TGTGCCAGCAGCTTAGCCAGGGGGCCCTACAATGAGCAGTTCTTC
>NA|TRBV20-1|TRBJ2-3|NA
CSARDRGGQYF
TGCAGTGCTAGAGACAGGGGCGGGCAGTATTTT
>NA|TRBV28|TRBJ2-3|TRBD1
CASSRGTVLFNTQYF
TGTGCCAGCAGTAGAGGGACAGTCCTTTTTAATACGCAGTATTTT
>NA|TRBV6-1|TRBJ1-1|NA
CASSTLGGPTEAFF
TGTGCCAGCAGTACCTTGGGAGGCCCCACTGAAGCTTTCTTT
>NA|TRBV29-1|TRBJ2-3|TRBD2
CSVGVRGGADTQYF
TGCAGCGTTGGGGTGCGGGGGGGTGCAGATACGCAGTATTTT
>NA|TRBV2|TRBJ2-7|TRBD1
CASKMMDRASYEQYF
TGTGCCAGCAAAATGATGGACAGGGCGTCCTACGAGCAGTACTTC
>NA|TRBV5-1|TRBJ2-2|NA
CASSLSHPNTGELFF
TGCGCCAGCAGCTTATCACACCCGAACACCGGGGAGCTGTTTTTT
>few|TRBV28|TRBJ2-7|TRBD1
CASSRTGDRVAYEQYF
TGTGCCAGCAGTCGGACCGGGGACAGGGTAGCCTACGAGCAGTACTTC
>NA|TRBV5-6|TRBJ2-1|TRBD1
CASSFGQGSYNEQFF
TGTGCCAGCAGCTTCGGACAGGGGTCCTACAATGAGCAGTTCTTC
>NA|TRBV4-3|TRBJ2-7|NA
CASSADSAYEQYF
TGCGCCAGCAGCGCGGACAGTGCCTACGAGCAGTACTTC
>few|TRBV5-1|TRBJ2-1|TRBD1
CASSLVPSGDRGRNEQFF
TGCGCCAGCAGCTTGGTCCCGTCGGGGGACAGGGGTAGGAATGAGCAGTTCTTC
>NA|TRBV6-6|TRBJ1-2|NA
CASSLQGHYGYTF
TGTGCCAGCAGCCTACAGGGCCACTATGGCTACACCTTC
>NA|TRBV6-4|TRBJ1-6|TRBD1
CASSERGQGQSPLHF
TGTGCCAGCAGTGAAAGGGGACAGGGGCAGTCACCCCTCCACTTT
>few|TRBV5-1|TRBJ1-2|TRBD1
CASSPDRAINYGYTF
TGCGCCAGCAGCCCAGACAGGGCGATAAATTATGGCTACACCTTC
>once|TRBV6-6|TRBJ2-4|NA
CASSSPDRAKNIQYF
TGTGCCAGCAGCTCCCCGGACAGAGCCAAAAACATTCAGTACTTC
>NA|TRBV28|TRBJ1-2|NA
CASSSWTAGYGYTF
TGTGCCAGCAGTTCATGGACGGCAGGGTATGGCTACACCTTC
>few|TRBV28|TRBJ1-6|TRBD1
CASSPTGVPLHF
TGTGCCAGCAGCCCGACAGGGGTCCCCCTCCACTTT
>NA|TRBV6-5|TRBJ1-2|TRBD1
CASSRTGEIYTF
TGTGCCAGCAGTAGGACAGGGGAGATCTACACCTTC
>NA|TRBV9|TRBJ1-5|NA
CASSPTGFSNQPQHF
TGTGCCAGCAGCCCTACAGGGTTTAGCAATCAGCCCCAGCATTTT
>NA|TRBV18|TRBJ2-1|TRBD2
CASSARTSGGINYNEQFF
TGTGCCAGCTCAGCGCGGACTAGCGGGGGCATAAATTACAATGAGCAGTTCTTC